This T cell receptor beta chain was sequenced for a study of T-cell reconstitution after alpha-beta-depleted transplantation in children. Study results and limitations: A year had passed since transplant, and T-cell counts and diversity by then came mostly from newly produced T cells.

Preparation of the TCRbeta library involved a method that used unique molecular identifiers. TCRdb reanalysed the PCR reads using MiXCR and keeps one entry per CDR3 protein. The data hold fewer than 250,000 distinct CDR3 sequences, with roughly 18% observed a single time. This clonotype has just a few counts. What it binds is unknown. Germline-derived CDR1 and CDR2 are ENHRY and SYGVKD. J was trimmed by 2 bases and V by 6 bases; bases with no gene match: 11. This CDR3 comprises 16 residues. The TCR was taken from a male patient between 2 and 10 years old who had a stem cell transplant for acute lymphoblastic leukemia, so the T cells may come from the graft donor. The chain has TRBV10-3 and TRBJ2-7; 9 positions match TRBD2. This sample comprised PBMCs, mostly from graft donor cells, obtained 360 days after TCRalphabeta/CD19-depleted stem cell transplant. This CDR3 reads CAISGNLAGFTYEQYF. The CDR3 nucleotides read TGTGCCATCAGCGGTAATCTAGCGGGGTTCACCTACGAGCAGTACTTC.